A selection of T cell receptor beta chains follows, all from one sample in a study of cytomegalovirus exposure and HLA in healthy donors. Produced via immunoSEQ multiplex PCR; TCRdb's table is partial and in-frame only. The repertoire consists of 95,000 to 150,000 clones, with approximately 79% occurring once and the leading ten covering under 2.5%. The sample comprised PBMCs. The receptors shown here come from a man aged 25 to 40 in good health and CMV-seronegative. CDR3s include the opening cysteine and the closing phenylalanine or tryptophan. A D gene is named only where the DNA matches it firmly. Clone size is given for some rows only: seen once, a few or many times, or a class if the clone is expanded.

clone_size	d_call	v_call	j_call	cdr3_aa	cdr3_nt
once	NA	TRBV2	TRBJ1-5	CASSFLTGGQPQHF	TGTGCCAGCAGTTTCCTAACCGGGGGACAGCCCCAGCATTTT
NA	TRBD1	TRBV19	TRBJ2-5	CASKGQGQETQYF	TGTGCCAGTAAAGGACAGGGACAAGAGACCCAGTACTTC
NA	NA	TRBV7-2	TRBJ1-5	CASSPQRYQPQHF	TGTGCCAGCAGCCCACAGAGATATCAGCCCCAGCATTTT
NA	TRBD2	TRBV29-1	TRBJ2-5	CSVSDGRGRLETQYF	TGCAGCGTCTCAGACGGGAGGGGGAGGTTGGAGACCCAGTACTTC
NA	TRBD2	TRBV19	TRBJ2-3	CASSLGLAGVDTQYF	TGTGCCAGTAGTCTCGGACTAGCGGGGGTAGATACGCAGTATTTT
NA	NA	TRBV6-1	TRBJ2-7	CASRRTDGGAYEQYF	TGTGCCAGCAGGCGAACGGACGGTGGGGCCTACGAGCAGTACTTC
NA	TRBD1	TRBV27	TRBJ2-7	CASSLRDRVFYEQYF	TGTGCCAGCAGTTTGAGGGACAGGGTGTTCTACGAGCAGTACTTC
few	TRBD1	TRBV7-2	TRBJ1-2	CASSLEGDRVKGYTF	TGTGCCAGCAGCTTAGAAGGGGACAGGGTAAAAGGCTACACCTTC
NA	NA	TRBV5-1	TRBJ2-3	CASSWGEVTDTQYF	TGCGCCAGCAGCTGGGGAGAGGTCACAGATACGCAGTATTTT
few	NA	TRBV30	TRBJ2-7	CAWTYVTGPNEQYF	TGTGCCTGGACCTACGTAACAGGGCCCAACGAGCAGTACTTC
NA	TRBD2	TRBV10-2	TRBJ2-1	CASSEPSGGAYNEQFF	TGCGCCAGCAGTGAGCCTAGCGGGGGGGCCTACAATGAGCAGTTCTTC
NA	TRBD1	TRBV29-1	TRBJ2-3	CSVEGGQGADTQYF	TGCAGCGTTGAAGGGGGACAGGGCGCAGATACGCAGTATTTT
NA	NA	TRBV5-1	TRBJ1-5	CASKGGFNQPQHF	TGCGCCAGCAAAGGAGGGTTCAATCAGCCCCAGCATTTT
few	NA	TRBV15	TRBJ2-1	CATSRGSSYNEQFF	TGTGCCACCAGCCGGGGGAGCTCCTACAATGAGCAGTTCTTC
once	TRBD1	TRBV19	TRBJ1-5	CASSIDRTGTSSTGNQPQHF	TGTGCCAGTAGTATAGATCGGACAGGGACCTCCTCCACGGGCAATCAGCCCCAGCATTTT
NA	NA	TRBV18	TRBJ1-1	CASSPPSVSTEAFF	TGTGCCAGCTCACCACCTTCAGTTTCCACTGAAGCTTTCTTT
NA	NA	TRBV30	TRBJ1-5	CAWSDRQDQPQHF	TGTGCCTGGAGTGATCGACAGGATCAGCCCCAGCATTTT
NA	NA	TRBV14	TRBJ1-3	CASSQVTVYSGNTIYF	TGTGCCAGCAGCCAAGTCACGGTATACTCTGGAAACACCATATATTTT
NA	TRBD1	TRBV28	TRBJ1-2	CATRTGNYGYTF	TGTGCCACCAGGACAGGGAACTATGGCTACACCTTC
NA	TRBD1	TRBV5-6	TRBJ2-1	CASSFASGQGDEQFF	TGTGCCAGCAGCTTCGCCTCAGGACAGGGTGATGAGCAGTTCTTC
NA	TRBD1	TRBV5-4	TRBJ1-2	CASRDRVGGYGYTF	TGTGCCAGCAGGGACAGGGTTGGAGGATATGGCTACACCTTC
NA	NA	TRBV28	TRBJ2-5	CASSSSSPYSIWASQETQYF	TGTGCCAGCAGTTCTTCTTCCCCATACAGCATTTGGGCGAGTCAAGAGACCCAGTACTTC
few	TRBD2	TRBV9	TRBJ2-2	CASSPTLLAGNTGELFF	TGTGCCAGCAGCCCCACCTTACTAGCGGGGAACACCGGGGAGCTGTTTTTT
NA	NA	TRBV10-3	TRBJ1-2	CAISEGGTPYGYTF	TGTGCCATCAGTGAGGGGGGGACTCCCTATGGCTACACCTTC
NA	NA	TRBV7-2	TRBJ1-3	CASSLDSGGAGNTIYF	TGTGCCAGCAGCTTAGATTCTGGAGGAGCAGGAAACACCATATATTTT
NA	NA	TRBV5-6	TRBJ2-7	CASSFRGASYEQYF	TGTGCCAGCAGCTTTCGGGGGGCCTCCTACGAGCAGTACTTC
NA	TRBD1	TRBV19	TRBJ2-6	CASSTLQGAGSGANVLTF	TGTGCCAGTAGTACGCTCCAGGGGGCAGGCTCTGGGGCCAACGTCCTGACTTTC
NA	TRBD2	TRBV5-4	TRBJ2-7	CASSLVTSGGEQYF	TGTGCCAGCAGCTTGGTCACTAGCGGGGGGGAGCAGTACTTC
NA	TRBD2	TRBV5-1	TRBJ2-3	CASSSGLAGGFSADTQYF	TGCGCCAGCAGCTCGGGACTAGCGGGGGGGTTTAGCGCAGATACGCAGTATTTT
once	NA	TRBV2	TRBJ1-5	CASSDGQVNQPQHF	TGTGCCAGCAGTGATGGGCAGGTCAATCAGCCCCAGCATTTT
NA	TRBD1	TRBV6-6	TRBJ1-2	CASSDNRGNAF	TGTGCCAGCAGTGATAACAGGGGGAACGCCTTC
few	NA	TRBV28	TRBJ1-5	CASSWYVTDQSYNQPQHF	TGTGCCAGCAGTTGGTACGTTACAGACCAAAGTTACAATCAGCCCCAGCATTTT
NA	NA	TRBV5-5	TRBJ1-6	CASDFLSGSPLHF	TGTGCCAGCGACTTTTTGTCTGGCTCACCCCTCCACTTT
NA	TRBD2	TRBV10-1	TRBJ2-1	CAGSGTYDNEQFF	TGCGCCGGCAGCGGGACTTACGACAATGAGCAGTTCTTC
few	TRBD1	TRBV5-1	TRBJ2-7	CASSFDRAYEQYF	TGCGCCAGCAGCTTCGACAGGGCCTACGAGCAGTACTTC
NA	NA	TRBV10-2	TRBJ2-5	CASSPAGVETQYF	TGCGCCAGCAGCCCCGCCGGGGTTGAGACCCAGTACTTC
NA	TRBD2	TRBV28	TRBJ2-2	CASSLRAGGLNTGELFF	TGTGCCAGCAGTTTACGAGCGGGGGGATTGAACACCGGGGAGCTGTTTTTT
NA	TRBD1	TRBV28	TRBJ1-4	CASSLGGSGTGELGEKLFF	TGTGCCAGCAGTCTTGGGGGTTCGGGGACAGGGGAGTTAGGGGAAAAACTGTTTTTT
NA	TRBD1	TRBV10-2	TRBJ2-7	CASSGRQGDKQYF	TGCGCCAGCAGTGGTCGGCAGGGGGATAAGCAGTACTTC
NA	NA	TRBV19	TRBJ2-1	CASSIGRGPQQFF	TGTGCCAGTAGTATTGGAAGGGGCCCCCAGCAGTTCTTC
once	NA	TRBV5-4	TRBJ2-5	CASSLGRGQETQYF	TGTGCCAGCAGCTTGGGTAGGGGGCAAGAGACCCAGTACTTC
NA	TRBD2	TRBV7-2	TRBJ2-3	CASSLDGGGAGDTQYF	TGTGCCAGCAGCTTAGATGGCGGGGGGGCGGGAGATACGCAGTATTTT
NA	TRBD1	TRBV27	TRBJ1-1	CASSLFGTGRIGAFF	TGTGCCAGCAGTTTATTTGGGACAGGGAGGATAGGAGCTTTCTTT
few	NA	TRBV27	TRBJ1-3	CASSFSSSAGNTIYF	TGTGCCAGCAGTTTCTCAAGTTCGGCTGGAAACACCATATATTTT
NA	NA	TRBV5-1	TRBJ2-5	CASSLEGVWETQYF	TGCGCCAGCAGCTTGGAAGGGGTGTGGGAGACCCAGTACTTC
NA	NA	TRBV5-6	TRBJ2-4	CASSHPTAKNIQYF	TGTGCCAGCAGCCACCCTACGGCCAAAAACATTCAGTACTTC
NA	TRBD1	TRBV10-3	TRBJ1-1	CAISATGERDTEAFF	TGTGCCATCAGTGCGACAGGGGAACGAGACACTGAAGCTTTCTTT
NA	TRBD1	TRBV15	TRBJ1-4	CATIGTGREKLFF	TGTGCCACGATCGGGACAGGGAGGGAAAAACTGTTTTTT
NA	TRBD1	TRBV2	TRBJ1-2	CASSRTGGEGYTF	TGTGCCAGCAGCAGGACAGGGGGCGAAGGCTACACCTTC
once	NA	TRBV5-4	TRBJ2-3	CASSLGTSTDTQYF	TGTGCCAGCAGCTTGGGGACTAGCACAGATACGCAGTATTTT
NA	TRBD1	TRBV5-1	TRBJ1-6	CASSLDPTGAGSPLHF	TGCGCCAGCAGCTTGGACCCGACAGGGGCCGGTTCACCCCTCCACTTT
NA	NA	TRBV4-1	TRBJ1-1	CASSQAQGNTEAFF	TGCGCCAGCAGCCAAGCCCAGGGGAACACTGAAGCTTTCTTT
NA	TRBD2	TRBV5-1	TRBJ2-3	CASSGVSTSGGADTQYF	TGCGCCAGCAGCGGGGTTTCAACTAGCGGGGGGGCAGATACGCAGTATTTT
NA	TRBD1	TRBV27	TRBJ2-1	CASSHRTGGAEQFF	TGTGCCAGCAGCCACCGGACAGGGGGCGCTGAGCAGTTCTTC